The rows below give T cell receptor beta chains drawn from one sample of a study of T-cell memory formation after mild COVID-19. One entry per CDR3 protein results from TCRdb running MiXCR on the 5' RACE reads. Among about 470,000 distinct CDR3 sequences listed, around a sixth were seen once. What was sequenced was PBMCs or a T cell subset sorted from them (not recorded which). The receptor set was obtained from an adult woman who had mild COVID-19 (a few samples of this study predate the infection). Cell type and time point are not known. CDR3s include the opening cysteine and the closing phenylalanine or tryptophan. Each record gives: V gene, D gene, J gene, clone size, CDR3 DNA, CDR3 protein. The D gene is left open where the match is weak. Size tells how often a clone was seen (once, few, many) or the class of an expanded clone, and some rows leave it out.

TRBV5-1,-,TRBJ2-7,many,TGCGCCAGCACCCCGGGAGTAGGCTACGAGCAGTACTTC,CASTPGVGYEQYF
TRBV5-1,TRBD1,TRBJ1-1,-,TGCGCCAGCAGCTTGGATGGCAGGGGGGGGACAACGCAAGGTCTTACTGAAGCTTTCTTT,CASSLDGRGGTTQGLTEAFF
TRBV7-8,-,TRBJ2-3,-,TGTGCCAGCAGCTTACCCGTGGTACTCGCAAGCACGGGTCTTTTTGCGGATACGCAGTATTTT,CASSLPVVLASTGLFADTQYF
TRBV11-2,-,TRBJ2-7,-,TGTGCCAGCAACCCGTCGGGAAGCTCCTACGAGCAGTACTTC,CASNPSGSSYEQYF
TRBV6-1,TRBD2,TRBJ2-3,-,TGTGCCAGCAGTTCCCCTAGCGGGGGCCTCACAGATACGCAGTATTTT,CASSSPSGGLTDTQYF
TRBV5-1,-,TRBJ2-7,few,TGCGCCAGCAGCCTCCAGCGGGCTCCCTACGAGCAGTACTTC,CASSLQRAPYEQYF
TRBV7-9,-,TRBJ2-5,few,TGTGCCAGCAGCTGGGGCCATACAGAGACCCAGTACTTC,CASSWGHTETQYF
TRBV24-1,-,TRBJ2-1,few,TGTGCCACCAGTGACACGAAGGGGGGCTCCTACAATGAGCAGTTCTTC,CATSDTKGGSYNEQFF
TRBV6-2/TRBV6-3,-,TRBJ2-1,few,TGTGCCAGCAGAAACCCCCAGGGTGGGGAGCAGTTCTTC,CASRNPQGGEQFF
TRBV7-9,TRBD1,TRBJ1-2,many,TGTGCCAGCAACGGGGGGACAGGGAGTCATGGCTACACCTTC,CASNGGTGSHGYTF
TRBV4-2,-,TRBJ2-5,few,TGTGCCAGCAGCCAAGAGTTCCGGGGGGCCGGGGAGACCCAGTACTTC,CASSQEFRGAGETQYF
TRBV4-2,-,TRBJ2-5,-,TGTACCAGCAGCCAAGAGGGGGTTGGGGGGTTCGAGACCCAGTACTTC,CTSSQEGVGGFETQYF
TRBV29-1,-,TRBJ2-3,-,TGCAGCGTTTGGGGGCTAGGCGGTACGCAGTATTTT,CSVWGLGGTQYF
TRBV19,TRBD1,TRBJ2-7,-,TGTGCCAGTACTCCCACAGGGGCGGGTTCCTACGAGCAGTACTTC,CASTPTGAGSYEQYF
TRBV29-1,TRBD1,TRBJ1-2,-,TGCAGCGTGGGCCCGGGACAGGGGGCAGGTGGCTACACCTTC,CSVGPGQGAGGYTF
TRBV2,-,TRBJ2-7,-,TGTGCCAGCAGTGATCCTCCTAGCAAGCACGAGCAGTACTTC,CASSDPPSKHEQYF
TRBV2,-,TRBJ2-3,few,TGTGCCAGCTGCCCGAGAGATACGCAGTATTTT,CASCPRDTQYF
TRBV7-2,-,TRBJ2-2,many,TGTGCCAGCAGCGCCAGACTAGTGAACACCGGGGAGCTGTTTTTT,CASSARLVNTGELFF
TRBV5-1,-,TRBJ2-7,-,TGCGCCAGCAGAGAAAACACCCACCAAGGAACCTACGAGCAGTACTTC,CASRENTHQGTYEQYF
TRBV20-1,-,TRBJ2-1,many,TGCAGTGCTCACCCCGGGACGAAAAAAGGGGAGCAGTTCTTC,CSAHPGTKKGEQFF
TRBV12-3/TRBV12-4,-,TRBJ1-1,few,TGTGCCAGCAGTTTACGGTCCGGGATGAACACTGAAGCTTTCTTT,CASSLRSGMNTEAFF
TRBV29-1,-,TRBJ2-5,-,TGCAGCGTTGAGGAGGGGGCCCTCCAAGAGACCCAGTACTTC,CSVEEGALQETQYF
TRBV7-9,-,TRBJ2-1,-,TGTGCCAGCAGCTTAGCGTCCCTTAGGAATGAGCAGTTCTTC,CASSLASLRNEQFF
TRBV11-2,TRBD2,TRBJ2-5,-,TGTGCCAGCAGTTATTCTAGCGGGGGATGGGAGACCCAGTACTTC,CASSYSSGGWETQYF
TRBV5-4,TRBD1,TRBJ2-6,-,TGTGCCAGCAGATTCCAGGGGGCCGGGGCCAACGTCCTGACTTTC,CASRFQGAGANVLTF
TRBV7-9,-,TRBJ2-1,many,TGTGCCAGCATCCCAAAGGGGCGAGGCCAAAATGAGCAGTTCTTC,CASIPKGRGQNEQFF
TRBV4-1,TRBD1,TRBJ2-7,-,TGCGCCAGCAGCCAGGGACTGACAGGGGTAGTCCACGAGCAGTACTTC,CASSQGLTGVVHEQYF
TRBV7-8,-,TRBJ2-5,few,TGTGCCAGCAGCTTAGCGACGTGGGATCGGGGAGAGACCCAGTACTTC,CASSLATWDRGETQYF
TRBV20-1,-,TRBJ1-5,few,TGCAGTGCCTCGCCAGGGGCGGGGAGCAATCAGCCCCAGCATTTT,CSASPGAGSNQPQHF
TRBV7-2,TRBD1,TRBJ1-2,-,TGTGCCAGCAGCTTAATCCGAATGGCGGGACAGGGGCCGCCGAGCTACACCTTC,CASSLIRMAGQGPPSYTF
TRBV5-4,-,TRBJ2-5,-,TGTGCCAGCAGCCTGCAAGGGTCATACCAAGAGACCCAGTACTTC,CASSLQGSYQETQYF
TRBV6-2/TRBV6-3,-,TRBJ2-2,-,TGTGCCAGCAGATCCTACACGAACACCGGGGAGCTGTTTTTT,CASRSYTNTGELFF
TRBV20-1,-,TRBJ2-1,few,TGCAGTGCGAGGGGAGGGCCCCAAGCCGGGACACAGACGTCCTACAATGAGCAGTTCTTC,CSARGGPQAGTQTSYNEQFF
TRBV24-1,-,TRBJ1-5,-,TGTGCCACCAGTAGCCCAGGGGCGCCCCAGCATTTT,CATSSPGAPQHF
TRBV20-1,TRBD1,TRBJ2-1,few,TGCAGTGCCAAACTACAGGGGCACTACAATGAGCAGTTCTTC,CSAKLQGHYNEQFF
TRBV7-6,TRBD2,TRBJ2-5,few,TGTGCCAGCAGCGACACCGGACTAGCGGGAGCGGGGGAGACCCAGTACTTC,CASSDTGLAGAGETQYF
TRBV5-1,TRBD2,TRBJ2-1,-,TGCGCCACCTCCCGACTAGCGGGGGGGTTCGATGAGCAGTTCTTC,CATSRLAGGFDEQFF
TRBV10-3,-,TRBJ2-5,many,TGTGCCATCAGTGAGTCTGCCAGGGTAGAGACCCAGTACTTC,CAISESARVETQYF
TRBV24-1,TRBD2,TRBJ2-5,-,TGTGCCACCAGTGAGGCCCCCGGGACTAGTAGAGAGACCCAGTACTTC,CATSEAPGTSRETQYF
TRBV12-3/TRBV12-4,-,TRBJ2-1,few,TGTGCCAGCAGTTTTGGGGAGGGGGCCCAGAGCTCCTACAATGAGCAGTTCTTC,CASSFGEGAQSSYNEQFF
TRBV3-1,TRBD2,TRBJ2-2,few,TGTGCCAGCAGCCAAGAAAGGCTCCGGCTAGCGGGAGGCGGGGAGCTGTTTTTT,CASSQERLRLAGGGELFF
TRBV9,-,TRBJ2-1,-,TGTGCCAGCAGCGAGGGAGGAAATGAGCAGTTCTTC,CASSEGGNEQFF
TRBV4-1,-,TRBJ1-2,few,TGCGCCAGCAGCCAAGATGAGGGTACCTATGGCTACACCTTC,CASSQDEGTYGYTF
TRBV20-1,TRBD1,TRBJ1-5,few,TGCAGTGCTAGGTCAACCTCGGGACAGGTAAATCAGCCCCAGCATTTT,CSARSTSGQVNQPQHF
TRBV10-3,-,TRBJ1-2,few,TGTGCCATCAGTGTGAATCCGGAAAACTATGGCTACACCTTC,CAISVNPENYGYTF
TRBV5-1,-,TRBJ2-1,medium-sized,TGCGCCAGCAGCTTGTCCCCCCTGGGCGGCCCCTACAATGAGCAGTTCTTC,CASSLSPLGGPYNEQFF
TRBV12-3/TRBV12-4,TRBD2,TRBJ2-1,-,TGTGACAGAGCTTTGCAGGGACTACCCAATGAGCAGTTCTTC,CDRALQGLPNEQFF
TRBV4-3,-,TRBJ2-1,many,TGCGCCAGCAGCCAAGGGAATGAGCAGTTCTTC,CASSQGNEQFF
TRBV3-1,TRBD1,TRBJ2-1,-,TGTGCCAGCGCCCAGGGGGTCTGGGGCTACAATGAGCAGTTCTTC,CASAQGVWGYNEQFF
TRBV4-2,TRBD2,TRBJ2-1,-,TGTGCCAGCAGCCAAGAAGGCGGGGGGGGAATGGTAGATGATGAGCAGTTCTTC,CASSQEGGGGMVDDEQFF